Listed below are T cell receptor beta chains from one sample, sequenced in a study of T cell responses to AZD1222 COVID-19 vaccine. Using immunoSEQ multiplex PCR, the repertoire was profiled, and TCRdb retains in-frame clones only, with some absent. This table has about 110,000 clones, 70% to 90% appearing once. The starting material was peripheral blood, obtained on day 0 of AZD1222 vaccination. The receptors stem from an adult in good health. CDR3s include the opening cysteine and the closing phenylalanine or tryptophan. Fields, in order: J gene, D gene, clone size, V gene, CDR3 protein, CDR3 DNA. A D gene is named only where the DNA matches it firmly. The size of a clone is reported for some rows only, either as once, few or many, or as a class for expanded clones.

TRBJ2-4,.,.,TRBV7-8,CASSPYGPDIQYF,TGTGCCAGCAGCCCATACGGGCCGGACATTCAGTACTTC
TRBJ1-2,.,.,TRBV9,CASSASWQRYGYTF,TGTGCCAGCAGCGCCTCTTGGCAGAGGTATGGCTACACCTTC
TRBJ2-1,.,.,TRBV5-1,CASSRLATTQGEQFF,TGCGCCAGCAGCCGACTAGCTACGACACAGGGTGAGCAGTTCTTC
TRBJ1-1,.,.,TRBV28,CASRTSGANTEAFF,TGTGCCAGCAGGACTTCAGGGGCGAACACTGAAGCTTTCTTT
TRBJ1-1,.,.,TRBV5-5,CASSALTTLTEAFF,TGTGCCAGCAGCGCACTGACAACCCTCACTGAAGCTTTCTTT
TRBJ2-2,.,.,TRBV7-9,CASTLVLGAGELFF,TGTGCCAGCACCCTAGTCCTGGGGGCCGGGGAGCTGTTTTTT
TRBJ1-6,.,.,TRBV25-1,CASSESTGSPLHF,TGTGCCAGCAGTGAATCTACGGGCTCACCCCTCCACTTT
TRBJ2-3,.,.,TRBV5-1,CASADQRTDTQYF,TGCGCCAGCGCGGACCAACGCACAGATACGCAGTATTTT
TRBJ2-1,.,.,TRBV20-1,CSARKVNEQFF,TGCAGTGCTAGAAAAGTCAATGAGCAGTTCTTC
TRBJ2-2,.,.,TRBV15,CATTFTGRNTGELFF,TGTGCCACCACCTTCACAGGGAGGAACACCGGGGAGCTGTTTTTT
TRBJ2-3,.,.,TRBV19,CASSIMFPDTDTQYF,TGTGCCAGTAGTATAATGTTTCCGGACACAGATACGCAGTATTTT
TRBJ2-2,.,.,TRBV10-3,CAIMGTADRSTGELFF,TGTGCCATCATGGGGACCGCCGACCGAAGCACCGGGGAGCTGTTTTTT
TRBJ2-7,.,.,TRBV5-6,CARSGPNLYEQYF,TGTGCCAGGTCGGGACCCAACCTCTACGAGCAGTACTTC
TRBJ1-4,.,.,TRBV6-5,CASSYDARPTNEKLFF,TGTGCCAGCAGTTACGACGCCAGACCAACTAATGAAAAACTGTTTTTT
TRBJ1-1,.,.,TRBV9,CASSVVPRTTEAFF,TGTGCCAGCAGCGTAGTTCCAAGGACTACTGAAGCTTTCTTT
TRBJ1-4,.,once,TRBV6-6,CASSPPGRGSNEKLFF,TGTGCCAGCAGCCCCCCGGGGAGGGGGAGTAATGAAAAACTGTTTTTT
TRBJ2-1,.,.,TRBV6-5,CASSYSRGNEQFF,TGTGCCAGCAGTTACTCCCGGGGAAATGAGCAGTTCTTC
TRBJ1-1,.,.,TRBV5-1,CASSLVKGLTEAFF,TGCGCCAGCAGCTTGGTTAAGGGTCTCACTGAAGCTTTCTTT
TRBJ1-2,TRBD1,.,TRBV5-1,CASSLARQGGDYGYTF,TGCGCCAGCAGCTTGGCCCGACAGGGGGGGGACTATGGCTACACCTTC
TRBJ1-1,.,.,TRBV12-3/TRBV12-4,CASSLLGKTEAFF,TGTGCCAGCAGTTTACTGGGGAAAACTGAAGCTTTCTTT
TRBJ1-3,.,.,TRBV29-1,CSGAWGNTIYF,TGCAGCGGGGCCTGGGGAAACACCATATATTTT
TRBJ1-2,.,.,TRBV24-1,CATSDLSAEWGYTF,TGTGCCACCAGTGATCTTTCAGCCGAGTGGGGCTACACCTTC
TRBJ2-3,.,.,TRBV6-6,CASSYTGTQRTDTQYF,TGTGCCAGCAGTTACACCGGGACTCAGCGGACAGATACGCAGTATTTT
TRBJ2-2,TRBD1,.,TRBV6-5,CASSWDRGRAGELFF,TGTGCCAGCAGTTGGGACAGGGGGAGGGCCGGGGAGCTGTTTTTT
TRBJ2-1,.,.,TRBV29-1,CSVEHVSSYNEQFF,TGCAGCGTTGAACATGTGAGCTCCTACAATGAGCAGTTCTTC
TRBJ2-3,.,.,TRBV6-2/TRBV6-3,CASSPPAVLGTQYF,TGTGCCAGCAGCCCACCGGCGGTTCTGGGTACGCAGTATTTT
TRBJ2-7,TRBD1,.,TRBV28,CASSSTRQGPSYEQYF,TGTGCCAGCAGTTCCACTCGACAGGGACCCTCCTACGAGCAGTACTTC
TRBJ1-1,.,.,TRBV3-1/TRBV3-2,CASSRGTSEVAFF,TGTGCCAGCAGCCGGGGGACCTCGGAGGTGGCTTTCTTT
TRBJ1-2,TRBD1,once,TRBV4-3,CASSQDLGGGNGYTF,TGCGCCAGCAGCCAAGATCTTGGAGGGGGCAATGGCTACACCTTC
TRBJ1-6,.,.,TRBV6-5,CASKTEQSHSPLHF,TGTGCCAGCAAAACCGAACAGTCTCATTCACCCCTCCACTTT
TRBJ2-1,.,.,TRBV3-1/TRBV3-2,CASSQGPLGWGHEQFF,TGTGCCAGCAGCCAAGGCCCCCTCGGGTGGGGGCATGAGCAGTTCTTC
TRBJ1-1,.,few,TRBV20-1,CSARGTEAFF,TGCAGTGCTAGAGGCACTGAAGCTTTCTTT
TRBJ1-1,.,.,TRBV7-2,CASKAQRGMNTEAFF,TGTGCCAGCAAAGCCCAAAGGGGCATGAACACTGAAGCTTTCTTT
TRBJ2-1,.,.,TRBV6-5,CASSYRLEVNEQFF,TGTGCCAGCAGTTACCGGCTAGAGGTCAATGAGCAGTTCTTC
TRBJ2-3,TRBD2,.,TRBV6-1,CASSEALAGGQDTQYF,TGTGCCAGCAGTGAAGCGCTAGCGGGAGGCCAGGATACGCAGTATTTT
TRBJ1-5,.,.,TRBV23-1,CASSQGRFNQPQHF,TGCGCCAGCAGTCAAGGTCGGTTCAATCAGCCCCAGCATTTT
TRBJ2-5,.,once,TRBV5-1,CASSSEPTVETQYF,TGCGCCAGCAGCTCGGAGCCTACGGTGGAGACCCAGTACTTC
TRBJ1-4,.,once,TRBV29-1,CSGSATNEKLFF,TGCAGTGGTAGTGCAACTAATGAAAAACTGTTTTTT
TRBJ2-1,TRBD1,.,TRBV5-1,CASSDTYRGNEQFF,TGCGCCAGCAGCGATACCTACAGGGGAAATGAGCAGTTCTTC
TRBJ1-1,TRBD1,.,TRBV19,CASSTRQGVEAFF,TGTGCCAGTAGTACTCGACAGGGCGTTGAAGCTTTCTTT
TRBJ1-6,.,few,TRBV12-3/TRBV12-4,CASSSRTDSPLHF,TGTGCCAGCAGTTCACGGACAGATTCACCCCTCCACTTT
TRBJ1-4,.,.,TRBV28,CASSYGTDFNRLFF,TGTGCCAGCAGCTACGGGACTGATTTTAATAGACTGTTTTTT
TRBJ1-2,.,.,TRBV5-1,CASTEQGGGGYTF,TGCGCCAGCACGGAACAGGGCGGGGGAGGCTACACCTTC
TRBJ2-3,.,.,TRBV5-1,CASSLALSNTDTQYF,TGCGCCAGCAGCTTGGCCTTGTCTAACACAGATACGCAGTATTTT
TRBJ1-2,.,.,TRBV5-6,CASSLVGGPGYTF,TGTGCCAGCAGCTTGGTTGGGGGCCCTGGCTACACCTTC
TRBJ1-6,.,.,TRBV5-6,CASSLVGNSPLHF,TGTGCCAGCAGCTTGGTAGGGAATTCACCCCTCCACTTT
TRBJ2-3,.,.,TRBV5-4,CASSYTDTQYF,TGTGCCAGCAGCTACACAGATACGCAGTATTTT
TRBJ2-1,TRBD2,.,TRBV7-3,CASSSYSGGDNEQFF,TGTGCCAGCAGCTCCTATAGCGGGGGGGATAATGAGCAGTTCTTC
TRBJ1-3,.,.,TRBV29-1,CSVARQQGNTIYF,TGCAGCGTTGCCAGACAGCAAGGAAACACCATATATTTT
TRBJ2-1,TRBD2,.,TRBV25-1,CASSGGLATDEQFF,TGTGCCAGCAGTGGGGGACTAGCGACGGATGAGCAGTTCTTC
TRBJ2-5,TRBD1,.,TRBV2,CASSGDRGPQETQYF,TGTGCCAGCAGTGGGGACAGGGGCCCCCAAGAGACCCAGTACTTC
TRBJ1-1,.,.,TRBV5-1,CASSLRQAGETEAFF,TGCGCCAGCAGCTTACGGCAGGCCGGGGAAACTGAAGCTTTCTTT
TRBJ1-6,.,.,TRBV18,CASSPLAINSPLHF,TGTGCCAGCTCACCACTGGCCATCAATTCACCCCTCCACTTT